The T cell receptor beta chain under discussion was sequenced for a study of cytomegalovirus exposure and HLA in healthy donors. The wider study: Genotyping of roughly 400 donors showed that about 84% belonged to the Caucasian-associated ancestry cluster. Regarding the study as a whole: Altogether, 164 TCR beta chains were recorded as cytomegalovirus-associated.

This clone was observed a few times. Its antigen remains unidentified. Germline values: CDR1 SGDLS, CDR2 YYNGEE. CDR3 length equals 16 residues. The PCR contained 60 Vbeta and 13 Jbeta primers. Profiling relied on immunoSEQ multiplex PCR, and the TCRdb table lists in-frame clones only, not all of them. Found here are some 120,000 clones, approximately 74% of them singletons; the top ten hold approximately 7%. This TCR came from a man in his forties or fifties in good health and CMV-seropositive. The chain couples TRBV9 to TRBJ2-5; 10 nucleotides align to TRBD2. The end of the DNA is better explained by TRBJ2-7, so the J call may be wrong. Sequencing used PBMCs. The CDR3 DNA is TGTGCCAGCAGCGTAGATGGGCTAGCGGGGGTATACGAGCAGTACTTC. This codes for CASSVDGLAGVYEQYF.